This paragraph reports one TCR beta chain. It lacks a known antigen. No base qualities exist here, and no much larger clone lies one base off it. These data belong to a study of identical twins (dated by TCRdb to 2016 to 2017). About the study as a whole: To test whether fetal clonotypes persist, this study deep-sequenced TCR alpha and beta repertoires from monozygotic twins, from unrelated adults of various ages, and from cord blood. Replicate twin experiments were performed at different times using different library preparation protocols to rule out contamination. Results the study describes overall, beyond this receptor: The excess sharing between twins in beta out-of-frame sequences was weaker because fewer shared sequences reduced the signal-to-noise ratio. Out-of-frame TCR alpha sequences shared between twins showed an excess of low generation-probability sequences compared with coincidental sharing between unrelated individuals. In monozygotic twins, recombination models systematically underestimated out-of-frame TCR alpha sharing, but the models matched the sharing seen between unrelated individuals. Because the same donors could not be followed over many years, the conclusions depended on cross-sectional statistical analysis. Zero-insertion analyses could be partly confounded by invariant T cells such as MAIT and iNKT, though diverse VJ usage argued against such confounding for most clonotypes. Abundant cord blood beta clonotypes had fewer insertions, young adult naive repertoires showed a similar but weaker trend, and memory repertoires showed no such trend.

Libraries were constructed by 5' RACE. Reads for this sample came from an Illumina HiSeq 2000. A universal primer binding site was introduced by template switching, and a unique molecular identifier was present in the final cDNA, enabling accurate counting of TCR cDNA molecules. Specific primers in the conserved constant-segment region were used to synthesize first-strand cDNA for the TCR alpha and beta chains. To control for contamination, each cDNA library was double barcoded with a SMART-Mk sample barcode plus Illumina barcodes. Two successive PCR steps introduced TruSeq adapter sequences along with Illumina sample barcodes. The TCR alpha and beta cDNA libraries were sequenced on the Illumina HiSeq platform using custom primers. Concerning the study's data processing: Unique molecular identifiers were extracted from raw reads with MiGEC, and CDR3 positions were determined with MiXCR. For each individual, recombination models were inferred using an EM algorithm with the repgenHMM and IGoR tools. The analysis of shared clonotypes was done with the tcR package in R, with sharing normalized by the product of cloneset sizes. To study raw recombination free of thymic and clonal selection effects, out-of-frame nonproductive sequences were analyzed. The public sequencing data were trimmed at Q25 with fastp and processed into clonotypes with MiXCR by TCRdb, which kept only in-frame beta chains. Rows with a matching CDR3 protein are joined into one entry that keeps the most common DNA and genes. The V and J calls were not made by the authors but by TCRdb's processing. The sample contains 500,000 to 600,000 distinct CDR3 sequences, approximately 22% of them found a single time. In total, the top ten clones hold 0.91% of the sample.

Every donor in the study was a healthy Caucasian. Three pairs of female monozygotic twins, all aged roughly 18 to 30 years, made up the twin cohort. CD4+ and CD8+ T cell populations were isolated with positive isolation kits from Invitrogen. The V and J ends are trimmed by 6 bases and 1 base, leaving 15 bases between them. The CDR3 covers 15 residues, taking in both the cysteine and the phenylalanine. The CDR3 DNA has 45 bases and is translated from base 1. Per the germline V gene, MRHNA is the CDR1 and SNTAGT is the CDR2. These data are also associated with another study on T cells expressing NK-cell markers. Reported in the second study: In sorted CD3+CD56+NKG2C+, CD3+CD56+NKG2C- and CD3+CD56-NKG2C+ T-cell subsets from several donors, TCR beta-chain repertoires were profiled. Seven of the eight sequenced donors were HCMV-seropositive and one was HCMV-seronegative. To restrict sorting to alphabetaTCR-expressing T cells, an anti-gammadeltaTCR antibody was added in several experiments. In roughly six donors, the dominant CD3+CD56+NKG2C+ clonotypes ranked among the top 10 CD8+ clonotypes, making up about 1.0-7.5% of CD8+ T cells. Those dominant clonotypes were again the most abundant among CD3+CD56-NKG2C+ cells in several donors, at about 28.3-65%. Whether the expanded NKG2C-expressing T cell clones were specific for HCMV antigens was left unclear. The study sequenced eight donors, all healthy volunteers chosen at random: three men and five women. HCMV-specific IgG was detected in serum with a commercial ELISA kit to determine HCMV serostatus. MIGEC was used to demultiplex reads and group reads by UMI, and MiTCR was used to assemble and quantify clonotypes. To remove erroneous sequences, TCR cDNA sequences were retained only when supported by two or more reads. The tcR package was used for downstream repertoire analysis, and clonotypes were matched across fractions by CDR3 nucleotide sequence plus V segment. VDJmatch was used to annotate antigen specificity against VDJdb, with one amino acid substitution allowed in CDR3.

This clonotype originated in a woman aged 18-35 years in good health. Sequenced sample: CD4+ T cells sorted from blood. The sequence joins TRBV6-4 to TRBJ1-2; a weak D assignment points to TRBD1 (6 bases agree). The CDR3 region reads CASSANGGRNYGYTF. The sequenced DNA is TGTGCCAGCAGCGCCAACGGGGGGCGTAACTATGGCTACACCTTC.